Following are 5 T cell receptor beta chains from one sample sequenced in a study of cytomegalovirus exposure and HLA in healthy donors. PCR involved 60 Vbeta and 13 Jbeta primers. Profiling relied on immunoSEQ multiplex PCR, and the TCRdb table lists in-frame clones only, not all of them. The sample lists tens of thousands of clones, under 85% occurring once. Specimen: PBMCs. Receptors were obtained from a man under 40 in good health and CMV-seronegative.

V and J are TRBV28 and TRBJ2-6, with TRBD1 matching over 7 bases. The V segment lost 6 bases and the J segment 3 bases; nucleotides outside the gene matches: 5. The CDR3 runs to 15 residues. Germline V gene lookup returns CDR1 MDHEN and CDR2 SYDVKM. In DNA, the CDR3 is TGTGCCAGCAGATTTGGACAGGTTGGGGCCAACGTCCTGACTTTC. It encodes CASRFGQVGANVLTF.

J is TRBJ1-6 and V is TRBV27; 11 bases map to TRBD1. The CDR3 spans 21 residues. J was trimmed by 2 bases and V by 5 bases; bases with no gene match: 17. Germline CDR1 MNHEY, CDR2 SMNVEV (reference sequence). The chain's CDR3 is CASSILDRGRWFGAYNSPLHF. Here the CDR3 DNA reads TGTGCCAGCAGTATCCTGGACAGGGGGCGCTGGTTCGGGGCCTATAATTCACCCCTCCACTTT.

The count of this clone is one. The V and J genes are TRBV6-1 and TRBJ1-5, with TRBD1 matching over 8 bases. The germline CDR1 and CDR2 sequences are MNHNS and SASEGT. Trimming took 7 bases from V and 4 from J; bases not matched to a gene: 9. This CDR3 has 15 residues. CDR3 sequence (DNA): TGTGCCAGCACCGTGGGACAGGCCCTTAATCAGCCCCAGCATTTT. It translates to CASTVGQALNQPQHF.

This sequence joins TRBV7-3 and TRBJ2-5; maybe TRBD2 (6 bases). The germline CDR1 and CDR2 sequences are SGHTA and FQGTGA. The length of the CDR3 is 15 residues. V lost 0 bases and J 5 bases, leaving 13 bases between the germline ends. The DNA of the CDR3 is TGTGCCAGCAGCTTAACTGGGAGGTCCGTTGAGACCCAGTACTTC. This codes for CASSLTGRSVETQYF.

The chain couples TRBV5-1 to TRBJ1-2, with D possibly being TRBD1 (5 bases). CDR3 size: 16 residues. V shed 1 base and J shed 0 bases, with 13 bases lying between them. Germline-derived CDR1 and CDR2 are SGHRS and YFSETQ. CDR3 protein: CASSLRSTATNYGYTF. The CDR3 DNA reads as TGCGCCAGCAGCTTGCGCTCGACAGCTACTAACTATGGCTACACCTTC.